This TCR beta chain derives from a study of T cells in Graves' hyperthyroidism and ophthalmopathy. Study-wide background: Peripheral blood collection took place at initial diagnosis, before any treatment.

Researchers amplified the TCR beta CDR3 regions from RNA transcripts. An initial round of RT-PCR targeting the TCR CDR3 relied on the HTBI primer set. One entry per CDR3 protein results from TCRdb running MiXCR on the multiplex PCR reads. The data contain fewer than 400,000 distinct CDR3 sequences, more than 12% of them singletons. A note on this clonotype: Its antigen is not known.

It was 8.5 to 10 ml of fresh peripheral blood that supplied the PBMCs. Trimming stripped 7 bases from V and 4 bases from J, with 14 bases between. The germline V gene has CDR1 SGHRS and CDR2 YFSETQ. The CDR3 length is 14 residues. The study's findings and limits: Model predictions of ophthalmopathy came a median about six months before onset. Blood shared most expanded thyroid clonotypes above 0.001.

Sequencing was done on a sample of blood. The rearrangement uses TRBV5-1 and TRBJ2-2, with a tentative D call TRBD1 (5 bases). The sequence was obtained from a man aged 50 to 59 with Graves' ophthalmopathy. The CDR3 region has the DNA TGCGCCAGCGGGGCTTTGACATTCACCGGGGAGCTGTTTTTT. Translation gives CASGALTFTGELFF.